This note documents a single TCR beta chain sequence. As yet, its antigen is unknown. The data were obtained in a study of persistence of HIV-infected CD4 T cells. V lost 6 bases, J lost 7 bases, and 7 bases stayed unmatched. In germline, CDR1 is SEHNR, CDR2 FQNEAQ (reference sequence). The CDR3 length is 14 residues. The immunoSEQ assay was version 4, run in survey mode. Some clones are missing from TCRdb's copy, which holds only in-frame ones; the method was immunoSEQ multiplex PCR. The sample consists of around 45,000 clones, roughly 90% of them appearing once. Cells were stimulated nonspecifically with anti-CD3/anti-CD28 magnetic beads. Sorting of responding CD4+ T cells relied on upregulated CD40 ligand together with CD69. Notes on the study in general: Degenerate expanded CDR3beta sequences were enriched among CMV- and Gag-responding cells.

The sequence derives from an adult man with HIV who was CMV-seropositive. The source material was CD4+ T cells sorted from PBMCs after approximately 19-hour stimulation, sampled from a patient who received antiretroviral therapy. V is TRBV7-9 and J is TRBJ2-2; 8 nucleotides align to TRBD1. CDR3 DNA: TGTGCCAGCAGGGAGGACAGGGATTACGGGGAGCTGTTTTTT. It encodes CASREDRDYGELFF. Variable domain in full (rest from reference TRBV7-9 and TRBJ2-2): DTGVSQNPRHKITKRGQNVTFRCDPISEHNRLYWYRQTLGQGPEFLTYFQNEAQLEKSRLLSDRFSAERPKGSFSTLEIQRTEQGDSAMYLCASREDRDYGELFFGEGSRLTVL.